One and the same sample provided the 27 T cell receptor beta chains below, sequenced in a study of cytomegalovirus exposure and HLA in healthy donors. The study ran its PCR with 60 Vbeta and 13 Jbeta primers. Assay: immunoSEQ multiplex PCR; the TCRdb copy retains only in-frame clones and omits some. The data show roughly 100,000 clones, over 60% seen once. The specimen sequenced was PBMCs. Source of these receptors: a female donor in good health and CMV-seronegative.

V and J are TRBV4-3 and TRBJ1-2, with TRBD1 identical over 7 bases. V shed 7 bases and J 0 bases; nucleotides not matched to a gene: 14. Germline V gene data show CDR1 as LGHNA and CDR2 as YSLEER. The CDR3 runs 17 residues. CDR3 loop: CASTYRGRDGPNYGYTF. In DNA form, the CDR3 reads TGCGCCAGCACCTACAGGGGCCGGGACGGTCCTAACTATGGCTACACCTTC.

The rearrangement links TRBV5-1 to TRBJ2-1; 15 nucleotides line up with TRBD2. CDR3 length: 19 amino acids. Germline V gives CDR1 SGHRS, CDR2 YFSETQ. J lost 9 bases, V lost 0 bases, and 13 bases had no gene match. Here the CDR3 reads CASSLDSRTSGREAGEQFF. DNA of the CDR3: TGCGCCAGCAGCTTGGACAGCCGGACTAGCGGGAGGGAGGCGGGTGAGCAGTTCTTC.

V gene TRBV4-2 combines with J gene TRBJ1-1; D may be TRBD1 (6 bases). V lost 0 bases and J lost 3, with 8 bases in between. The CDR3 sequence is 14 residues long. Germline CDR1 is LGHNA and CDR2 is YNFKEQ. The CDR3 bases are TGTGCCAGCAGCCAAGAGCCAGGGGACACTGAAGCTTTCTTT. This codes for CASSQEPGDTEAFF.

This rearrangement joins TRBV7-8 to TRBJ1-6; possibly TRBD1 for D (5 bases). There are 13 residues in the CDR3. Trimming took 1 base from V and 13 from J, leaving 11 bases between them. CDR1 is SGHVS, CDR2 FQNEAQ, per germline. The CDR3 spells CASSLDGGSPLHF. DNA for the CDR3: TGTGCCAGCAGCTTAGATGGGGGGTCTCCCCTCCACTTT.

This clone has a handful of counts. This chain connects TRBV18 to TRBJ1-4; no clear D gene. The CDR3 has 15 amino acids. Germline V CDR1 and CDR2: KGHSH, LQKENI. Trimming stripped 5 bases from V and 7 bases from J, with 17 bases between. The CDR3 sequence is CASSSEGSEGEKLFF. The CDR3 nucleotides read TGTGCCAGCTCATCCGAAGGGTCGGAGGGTGAAAAACTGTTTTTT.

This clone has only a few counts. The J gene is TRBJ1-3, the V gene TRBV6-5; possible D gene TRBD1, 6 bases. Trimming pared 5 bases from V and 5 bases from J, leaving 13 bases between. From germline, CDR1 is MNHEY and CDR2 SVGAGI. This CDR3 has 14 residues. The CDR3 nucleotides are TGTGCCAGCAGTGGAAGGGACATACGAAACACCATATATTTT. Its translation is CASSGRDIRNTIYF.

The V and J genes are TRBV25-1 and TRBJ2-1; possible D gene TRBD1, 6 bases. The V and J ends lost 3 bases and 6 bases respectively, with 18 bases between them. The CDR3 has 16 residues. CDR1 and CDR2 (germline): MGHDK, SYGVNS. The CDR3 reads CASSDPGTRLGNEQFF. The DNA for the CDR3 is TGTGCCAGCAGTGACCCCGGGACAAGGTTGGGCAATGAGCAGTTCTTC.

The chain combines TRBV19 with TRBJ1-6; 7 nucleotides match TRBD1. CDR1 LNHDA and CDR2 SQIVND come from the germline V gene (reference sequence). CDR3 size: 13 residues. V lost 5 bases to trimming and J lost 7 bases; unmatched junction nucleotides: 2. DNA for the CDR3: TGTGCCAGTAGTCGGGACAGAAATTCACCCCTCCACTTT. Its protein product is CASSRDRNSPLHF.

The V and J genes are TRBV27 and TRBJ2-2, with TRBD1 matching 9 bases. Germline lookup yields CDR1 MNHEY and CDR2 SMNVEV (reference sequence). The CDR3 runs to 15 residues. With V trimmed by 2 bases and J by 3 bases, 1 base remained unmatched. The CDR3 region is CASSLRTGDTGELFF. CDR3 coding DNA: TGTGCCAGCAGTTTAAGGACAGGGGACACCGGGGAGCTGTTTTTT.

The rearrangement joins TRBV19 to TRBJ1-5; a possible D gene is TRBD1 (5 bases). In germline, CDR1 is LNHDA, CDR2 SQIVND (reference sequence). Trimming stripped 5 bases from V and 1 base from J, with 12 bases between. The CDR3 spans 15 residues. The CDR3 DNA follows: TGTGCCAGTAGTGTACCAGGGTGGAGCAATCAGCCCCAGCATTTT. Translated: CASSVPGWSNQPQHF.

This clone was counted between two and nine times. The CDR3: CASSLEGDQPYNEQFF. As DNA, the CDR3 is TGTGCCAGCAGCTTAGAAGGGGATCAGCCCTACAATGAGCAGTTCTTC. The chain links TRBV11-3 to TRBJ2-1, with D perhaps matching TRBD1 (5 bases). The CDR3 extends over 16 amino acids. The germline V gene encodes CDR1 SGHNT and CDR2 YENEEA. The ends were cut back, 0 bases at V and 2 bases at J, with 11 bases in the middle.

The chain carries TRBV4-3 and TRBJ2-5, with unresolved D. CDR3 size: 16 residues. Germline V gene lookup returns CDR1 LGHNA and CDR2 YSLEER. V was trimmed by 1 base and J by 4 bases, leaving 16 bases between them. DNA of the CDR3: TGCGCCAGCAGCCAAGGCCCACCGAACCCGGTAGAGACCCAGTACTTC. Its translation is CASSQGPPNPVETQYF.

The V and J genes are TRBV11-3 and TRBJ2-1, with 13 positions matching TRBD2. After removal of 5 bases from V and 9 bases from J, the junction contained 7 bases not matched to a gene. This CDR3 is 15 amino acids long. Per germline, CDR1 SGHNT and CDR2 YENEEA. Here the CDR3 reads CASSPNGLAGVEQFF. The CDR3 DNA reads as TGTGCCAGCAGCCCTAACGGACTAGCGGGAGTTGAGCAGTTCTTC.

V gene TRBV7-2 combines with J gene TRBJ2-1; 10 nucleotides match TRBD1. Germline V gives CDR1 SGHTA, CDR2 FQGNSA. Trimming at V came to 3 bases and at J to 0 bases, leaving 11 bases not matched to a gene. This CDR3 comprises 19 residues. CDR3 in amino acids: CASSFSGQGTFSSYNEQFF. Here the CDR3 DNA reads TGTGCCAGCAGCTTCTCGGGACAGGGGACTTTCAGCTCCTACAATGAGCAGTTCTTC.

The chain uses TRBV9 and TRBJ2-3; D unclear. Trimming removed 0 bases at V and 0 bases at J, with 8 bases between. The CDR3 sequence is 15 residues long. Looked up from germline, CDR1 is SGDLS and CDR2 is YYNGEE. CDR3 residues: CASSVDIYSTDTQYF. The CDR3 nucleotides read TGTGCCAGCAGCGTAGATATTTATAGCACAGATACGCAGTATTTT.

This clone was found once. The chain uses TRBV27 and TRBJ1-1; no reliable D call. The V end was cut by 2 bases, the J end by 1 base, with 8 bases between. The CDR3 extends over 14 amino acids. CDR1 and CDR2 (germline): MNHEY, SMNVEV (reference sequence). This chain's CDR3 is CASSLTGENTEAFF. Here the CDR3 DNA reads TGTGCCAGCAGTTTAACCGGGGAGAACACTGAAGCTTTCTTT.

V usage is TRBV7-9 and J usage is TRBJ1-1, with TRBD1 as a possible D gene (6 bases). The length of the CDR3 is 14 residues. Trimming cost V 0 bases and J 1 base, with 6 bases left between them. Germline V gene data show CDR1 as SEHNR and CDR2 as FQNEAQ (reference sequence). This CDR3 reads CASSLAGGNTEAFF. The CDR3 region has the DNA TGTGCCAGCAGCTTAGCAGGGGGGAACACTGAAGCTTTCTTT.

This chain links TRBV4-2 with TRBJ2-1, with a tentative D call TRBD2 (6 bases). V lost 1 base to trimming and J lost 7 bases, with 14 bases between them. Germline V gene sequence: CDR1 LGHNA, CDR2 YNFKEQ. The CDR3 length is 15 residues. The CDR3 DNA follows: TGTGCCAGCAGCCAAGCTGCAAACCTAGCGAATGAGCAGTTCTTC. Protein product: CASSQAANLANEQFF.

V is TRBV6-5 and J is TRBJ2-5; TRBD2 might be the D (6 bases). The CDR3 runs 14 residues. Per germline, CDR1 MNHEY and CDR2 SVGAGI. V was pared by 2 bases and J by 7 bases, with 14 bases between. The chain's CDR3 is CASSYAGGEGTQYF. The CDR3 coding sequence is TGTGCCAGCAGTTACGCTGGAGGGGAAGGGACCCAGTACTTC.

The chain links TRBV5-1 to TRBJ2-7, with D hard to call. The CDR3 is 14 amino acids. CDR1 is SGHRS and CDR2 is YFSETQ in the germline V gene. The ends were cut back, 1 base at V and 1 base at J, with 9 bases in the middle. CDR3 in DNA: TGCGCCAGCAGCTTGATAGAGGCGTCCTACGAGCAGTACTTC. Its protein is CASSLIEASYEQYF.

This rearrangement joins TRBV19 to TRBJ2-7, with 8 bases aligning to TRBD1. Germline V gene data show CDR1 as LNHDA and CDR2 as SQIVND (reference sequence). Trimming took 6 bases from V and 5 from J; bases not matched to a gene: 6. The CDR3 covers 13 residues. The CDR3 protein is CASRGDRGNEQYF. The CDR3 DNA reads TGTGCCAGTAGGGGAGACAGGGGTAACGAGCAGTACTTC.

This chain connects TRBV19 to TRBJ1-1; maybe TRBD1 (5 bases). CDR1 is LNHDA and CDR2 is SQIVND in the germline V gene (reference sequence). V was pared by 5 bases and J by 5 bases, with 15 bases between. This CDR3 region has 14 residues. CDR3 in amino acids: CASSWGVDGTEAFF. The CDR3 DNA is TGTGCCAGTAGTTGGGGGGTCGATGGTACTGAAGCTTTCTTT.

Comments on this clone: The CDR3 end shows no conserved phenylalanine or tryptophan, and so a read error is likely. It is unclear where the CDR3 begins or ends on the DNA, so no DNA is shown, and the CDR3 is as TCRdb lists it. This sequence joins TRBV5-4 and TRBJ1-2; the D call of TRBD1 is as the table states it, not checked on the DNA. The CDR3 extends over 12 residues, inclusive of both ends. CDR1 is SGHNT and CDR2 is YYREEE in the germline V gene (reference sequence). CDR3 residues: CASSLDTGWLIL.

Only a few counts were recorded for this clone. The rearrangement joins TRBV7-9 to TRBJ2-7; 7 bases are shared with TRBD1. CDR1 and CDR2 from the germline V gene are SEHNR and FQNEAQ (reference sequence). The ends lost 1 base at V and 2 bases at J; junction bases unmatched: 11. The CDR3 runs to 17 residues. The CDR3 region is CASSLGVGDSRAYEQYF. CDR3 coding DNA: TGTGCCAGCAGCTTAGGGGTGGGGGACAGTCGAGCCTACGAGCAGTACTTC.

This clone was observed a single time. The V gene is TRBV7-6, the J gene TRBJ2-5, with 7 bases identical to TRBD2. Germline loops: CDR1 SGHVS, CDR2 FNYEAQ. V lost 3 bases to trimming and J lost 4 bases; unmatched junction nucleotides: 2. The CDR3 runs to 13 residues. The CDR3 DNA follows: TGTGCCAGCAGCTTGGGGGGGGGAGAGACCCAGTACTTC. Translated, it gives CASSLGGGETQYF.

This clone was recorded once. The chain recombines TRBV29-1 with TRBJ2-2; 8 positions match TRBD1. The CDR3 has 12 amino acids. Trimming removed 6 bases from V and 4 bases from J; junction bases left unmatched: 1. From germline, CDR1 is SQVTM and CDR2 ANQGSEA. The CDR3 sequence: CSVGQGTGELFF. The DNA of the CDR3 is TGCAGCGTCGGACAGGGCACCGGGGAGCTGTTTTTT.

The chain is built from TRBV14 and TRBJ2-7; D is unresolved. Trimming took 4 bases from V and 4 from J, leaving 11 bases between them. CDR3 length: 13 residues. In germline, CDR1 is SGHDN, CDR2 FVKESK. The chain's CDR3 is CASSPQVNYEQYF. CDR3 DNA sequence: TGTGCCAGCAGCCCACAAGTCAATTACGAGCAGTACTTC.